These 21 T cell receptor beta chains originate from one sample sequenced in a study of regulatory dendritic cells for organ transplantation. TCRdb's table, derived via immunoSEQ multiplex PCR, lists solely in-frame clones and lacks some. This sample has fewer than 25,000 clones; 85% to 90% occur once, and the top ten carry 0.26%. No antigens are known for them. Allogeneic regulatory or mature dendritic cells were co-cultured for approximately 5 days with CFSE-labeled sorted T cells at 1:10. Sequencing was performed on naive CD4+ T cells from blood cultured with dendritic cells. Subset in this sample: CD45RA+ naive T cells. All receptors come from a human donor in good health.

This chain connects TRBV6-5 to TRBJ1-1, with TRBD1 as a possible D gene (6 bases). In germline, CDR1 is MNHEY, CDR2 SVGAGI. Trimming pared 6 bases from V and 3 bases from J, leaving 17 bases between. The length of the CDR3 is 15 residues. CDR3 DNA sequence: TGTGCCAGCAGGGAACCGGGACACCAGGACACTGAAGCTTTCTTT. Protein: CASREPGHQDTEAFF.

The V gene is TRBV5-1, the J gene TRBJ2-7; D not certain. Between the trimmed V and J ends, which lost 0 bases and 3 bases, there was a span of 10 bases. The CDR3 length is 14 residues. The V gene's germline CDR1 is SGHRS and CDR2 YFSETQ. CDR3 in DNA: TGCGCCAGCAGCTTGGGGGCGTCGGTCTACGAGCAGTACTTC. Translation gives CASSLGASVYEQYF. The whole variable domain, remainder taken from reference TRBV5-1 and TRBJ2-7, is KAGVTQTPRYLIKTRGQQVTLSCSPISGHRSVSWYQQTPGQGLQFLFEYFSETQRNKGNFPGRFSGRQFSNSRSEMNVSTLELGDSALYLCASSLGASVYEQYFGPGTRLTVT.

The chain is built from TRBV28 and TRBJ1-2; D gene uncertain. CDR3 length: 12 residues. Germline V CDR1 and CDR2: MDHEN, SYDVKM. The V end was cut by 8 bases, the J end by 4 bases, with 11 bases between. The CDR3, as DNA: TGTGCCAGCGCCACCCTTTCCTATGGCTACACCTTC. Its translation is CASATLSYGYTF.

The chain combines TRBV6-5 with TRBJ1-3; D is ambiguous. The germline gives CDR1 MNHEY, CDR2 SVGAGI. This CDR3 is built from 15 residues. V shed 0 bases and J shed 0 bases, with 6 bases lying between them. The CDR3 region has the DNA TGTGCCAGCAGTTACTCAGAGAACTCTGGAAACACCATATATTTT. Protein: CASSYSENSGNTIYF.

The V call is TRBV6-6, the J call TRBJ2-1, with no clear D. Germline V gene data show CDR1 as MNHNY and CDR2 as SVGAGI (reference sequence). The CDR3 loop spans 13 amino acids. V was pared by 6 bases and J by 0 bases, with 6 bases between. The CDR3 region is CASRDSSYNEQFF. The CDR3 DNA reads TGTGCCAGCAGAGATAGCTCCTACAATGAGCAGTTCTTC.

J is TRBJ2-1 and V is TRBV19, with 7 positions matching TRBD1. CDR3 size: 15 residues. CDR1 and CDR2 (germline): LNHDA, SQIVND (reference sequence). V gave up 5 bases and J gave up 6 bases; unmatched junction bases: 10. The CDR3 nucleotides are TGTGCCAGTAGTGTCCATCGGACAGGCGGCAATGAGCAGTTCTTC. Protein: CASSVHRTGGNEQFF.

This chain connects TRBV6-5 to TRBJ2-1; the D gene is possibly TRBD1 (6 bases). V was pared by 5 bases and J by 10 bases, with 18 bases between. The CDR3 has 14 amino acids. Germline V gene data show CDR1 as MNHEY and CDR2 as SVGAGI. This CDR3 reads CASSTRDIFREQFF. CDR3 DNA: TGTGCCAGCAGTACCCGGGACATCTTCAGGGAGCAGTTCTTC.

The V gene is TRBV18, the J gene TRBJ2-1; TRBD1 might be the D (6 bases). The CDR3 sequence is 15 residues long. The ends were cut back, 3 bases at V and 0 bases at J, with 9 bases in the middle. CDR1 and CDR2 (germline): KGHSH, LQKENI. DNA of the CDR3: TGTGCCAGCTCACCCGACAGGTCCTCCTACAATGAGCAGTTCTTC. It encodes CASSPDRSSYNEQFF.

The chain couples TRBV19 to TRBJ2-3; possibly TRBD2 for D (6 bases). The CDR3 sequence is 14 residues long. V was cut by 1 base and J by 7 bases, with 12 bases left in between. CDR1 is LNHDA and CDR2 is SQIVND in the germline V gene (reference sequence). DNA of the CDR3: TGTGCCAGTAGTATAGTGGGGGGTTCAAATACGCAGTATTTT. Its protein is CASSIVGGSNTQYF.

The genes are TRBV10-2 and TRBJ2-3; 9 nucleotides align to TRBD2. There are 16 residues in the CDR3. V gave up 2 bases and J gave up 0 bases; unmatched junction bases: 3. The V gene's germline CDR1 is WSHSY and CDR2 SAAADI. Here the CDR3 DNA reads TGCGCCAGCAGTGAGGGACTAGCGTCTAGCACAGATACGCAGTATTTT. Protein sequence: CASSEGLASSTDTQYF.

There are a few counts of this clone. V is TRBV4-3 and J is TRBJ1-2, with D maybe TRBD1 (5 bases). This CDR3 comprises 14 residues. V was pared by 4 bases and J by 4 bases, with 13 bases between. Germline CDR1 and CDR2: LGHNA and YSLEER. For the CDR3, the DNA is TGCGCCAGCAGCCGTGAGACAGCTCTCTATGGCTACACCTTC. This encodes CASSRETALYGYTF.

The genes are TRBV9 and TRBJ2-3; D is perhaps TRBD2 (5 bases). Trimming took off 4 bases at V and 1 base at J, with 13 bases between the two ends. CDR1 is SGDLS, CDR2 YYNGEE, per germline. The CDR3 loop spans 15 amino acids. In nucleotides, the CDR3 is TGTGCCAGCAGCTCAGAGGGAGCACGCACAGATACGCAGTATTTT. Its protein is CASSSEGARTDTQYF. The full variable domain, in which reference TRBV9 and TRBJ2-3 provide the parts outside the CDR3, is DSGVTQTPKHLITATGQRVTLRCSPRSGDLSVYWYQQSLDQGLQFLIQYYNGEERAKGNILERFSAQQFPDLHSELNLSSLELGDSALYFCASSSEGARTDTQYFGPGTRLTVL.

The DNA of the CDR3 is TGTGCCAGCAGCTTACTAGCGGGAGGGAGCACAGATACGCAGTATTTT. This encodes CASSLLAGGSTDTQYF. The rearrangement uses TRBV11-2 and TRBJ2-3; 12 nucleotides agree with TRBD2. The CDR3 has 16 amino acids. V dropped 2 bases and J dropped 0; count of bases not matched to a gene: 0. Germline assignment: CDR1 SGHAT and CDR2 FQNNGV.

The CDR3 DNA sequence: TGTGCCAGCTCACTCGGGACAGGGGTTGGCTACACCTTC. Amino acid sequence: CASSLGTGVGYTF. The chain is built from TRBV18 and TRBJ1-2; 10 nucleotides match TRBD1. This CDR3 spans 13 amino acids. CDR1 and CDR2 (germline): KGHSH, LQKENI. J was trimmed by 7 bases and V by 4 bases; bases with no gene match: 3.

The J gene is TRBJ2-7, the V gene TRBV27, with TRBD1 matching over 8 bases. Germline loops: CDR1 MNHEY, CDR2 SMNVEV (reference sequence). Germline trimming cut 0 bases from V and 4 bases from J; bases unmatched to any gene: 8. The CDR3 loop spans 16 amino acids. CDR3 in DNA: TGTGCCAGCAGTTTATCAGGGACAGGTGGGGGGTACGAGCAGTACTTC. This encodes CASSLSGTGGGYEQYF.

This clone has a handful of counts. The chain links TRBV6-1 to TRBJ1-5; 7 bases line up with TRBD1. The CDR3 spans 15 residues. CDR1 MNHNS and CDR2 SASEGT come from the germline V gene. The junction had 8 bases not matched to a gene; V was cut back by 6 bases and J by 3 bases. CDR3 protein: CASRETGNSNQPQHF. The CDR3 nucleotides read TGTGCCAGCAGAGAGACAGGGAACTCCAATCAGCCCCAGCATTTT.

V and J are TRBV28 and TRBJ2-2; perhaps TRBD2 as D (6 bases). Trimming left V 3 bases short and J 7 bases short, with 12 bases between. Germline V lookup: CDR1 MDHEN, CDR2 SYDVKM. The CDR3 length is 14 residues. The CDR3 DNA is TGTGCCAGCAGTTTCCCGGGAGCGGACGGGGAGCTGTTTTTT. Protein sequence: CASSFPGADGELFF.

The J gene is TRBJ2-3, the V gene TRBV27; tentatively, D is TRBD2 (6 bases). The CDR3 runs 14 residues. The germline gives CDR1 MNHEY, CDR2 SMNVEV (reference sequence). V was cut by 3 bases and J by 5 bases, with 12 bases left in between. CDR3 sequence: CASSFAGRLDTQYF. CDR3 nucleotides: TGTGCCAGCAGTTTTGCGGGAAGGTTAGATACGCAGTATTTT.

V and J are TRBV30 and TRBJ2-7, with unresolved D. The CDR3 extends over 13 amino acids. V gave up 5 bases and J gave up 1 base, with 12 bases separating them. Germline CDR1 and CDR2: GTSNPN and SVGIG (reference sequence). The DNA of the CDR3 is TGTGCCTGGTCACGTGGGATTTCCTACGAGCAGTACTTC. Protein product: CAWSRGISYEQYF. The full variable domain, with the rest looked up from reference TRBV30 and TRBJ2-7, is SQTIHQWPATLVQPVGSPLSLECTVEGTSNPNLYWYRQAAGRGLQLLFYSVGIGQISSEVPQNLSASRPQDRQFILSSKKLLLSDSGFYLCAWSRGISYEQYFGPGTRLTVT.

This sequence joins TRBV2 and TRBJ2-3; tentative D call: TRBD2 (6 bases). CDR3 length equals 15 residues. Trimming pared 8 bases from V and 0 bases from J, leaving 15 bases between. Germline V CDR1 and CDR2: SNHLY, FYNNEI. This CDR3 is CASLERVVSTDTQYF. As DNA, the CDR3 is TGTGCCAGCTTGGAGCGGGTTGTTAGCACAGATACGCAGTATTTT.

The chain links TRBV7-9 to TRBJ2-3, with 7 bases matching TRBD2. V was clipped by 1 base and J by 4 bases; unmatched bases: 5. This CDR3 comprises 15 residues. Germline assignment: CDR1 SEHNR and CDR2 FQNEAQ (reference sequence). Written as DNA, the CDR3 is TGTGCCAGCAGCTTAGATGGCGCGGGGGCAGATACGCAGTATTTT. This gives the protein CASSLDGAGADTQYF.